The entry that follows covers one TCR beta chain sequence. The data were obtained in a study of blood T cell repertoires in COVID-19. The V end lost 7 bases, the J end lost 7 bases, and 16 bases lay between the germline ends. CDR3 length equals 13 residues. The protocol was immunoSEQ multiplex PCR, while the TCRdb copy is restricted to in-frame clones and leaves out a portion. The sample lists roughly 87,000 clones, roughly 75% occurring once. V is TRBV12-3 or TRBV12-4 and J is TRBJ1-1, with D possibly matching TRBD1 (6 bases). Sequenced: peripheral blood. The origin of this receptor is a woman between 45 and 60 years old with acute or convalescent COVID-19. Here the CDR3 reads CASTSGRGIEAFF. In DNA, the CDR3 is TGTGCCAGCACCAGCGGCAGGGGCATTGAAGCTTTCTTT.